The clone carrying this T cell receptor (beta chain) was counted at least ten times. What it binds is unknown. Conversion of TCR transcripts into cDNA relied on 5'RACE template switching, which added a universal primer site and UMIs. TCRdb re-called the 5' RACE reads through MiXCR, storing one row per CDR3 protein. The sample carries 300,000 to 450,000 distinct CDR3 sequences, less than 9.5% recorded once. The record originates from a study of T cells after yellow fever vaccination. Study conclusions and caveats: The secondary response showed a weaker magnitude and a faster peak, day 5 versus 15. Some clonotypes, a small share, were shared between CD4 and CD8 compartments. Booster sampling recovered most clones from primary vaccination (96% CD4, just over 85% CD8).

CDR3 length: 13 amino acids. V was shortened by 4 bases and J by 3 bases, with 9 bases between the two germline ends. Germline lookup yields CDR1 SGHAT and CDR2 FQNNGV. The sample in question was PBMCs, obtained roughly 47 days after the first yellow fever vaccination. The sequence was collected from a young man who received the YFV17D yellow fever vaccine. The V and J genes are TRBV11-2 and TRBJ1-1, with D unresolved. Written as DNA, the CDR3 is TGTGCCAGCAGCTGGGAGAGGGACACTGAAGCTTTCTTT. It is translated as CASSWERDTEAFF.